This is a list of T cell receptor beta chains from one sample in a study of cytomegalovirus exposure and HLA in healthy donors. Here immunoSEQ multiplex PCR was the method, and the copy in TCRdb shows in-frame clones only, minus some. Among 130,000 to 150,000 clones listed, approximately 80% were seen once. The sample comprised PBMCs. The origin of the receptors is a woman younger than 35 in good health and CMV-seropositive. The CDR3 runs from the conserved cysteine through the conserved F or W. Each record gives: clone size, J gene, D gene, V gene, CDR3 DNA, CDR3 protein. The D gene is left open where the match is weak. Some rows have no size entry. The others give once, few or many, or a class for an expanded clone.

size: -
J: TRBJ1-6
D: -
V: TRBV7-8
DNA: TGTGCCAGCAGCTTAGTGCAGGGGATAGGGTCACCCCTCCACTTT
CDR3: CASSLVQGIGSPLHF

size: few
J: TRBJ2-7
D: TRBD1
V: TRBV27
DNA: TGTGCCAGCAGTTTACAGTCTAGGGGGCACTACGAGCAGTACTTC
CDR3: CASSLQSRGHYEQYF

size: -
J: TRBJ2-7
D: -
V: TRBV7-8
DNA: TGTGCCAGCAGCGCGGGGACCTCTCACCTATACGAGCAGTACTTC
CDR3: CASSAGTSHLYEQYF

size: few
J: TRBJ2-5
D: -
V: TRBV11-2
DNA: TGTGCCAGCAGCTTACTCTCGGGACTGGGTGAGACCCAGTACTTC
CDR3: CASSLLSGLGETQYF

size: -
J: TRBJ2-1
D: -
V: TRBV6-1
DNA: TGTGCCAGCAGGGTCAATTCACGGGGGGACAGGCAGCAGTTCTTC
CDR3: CASRVNSRGDRQQFF

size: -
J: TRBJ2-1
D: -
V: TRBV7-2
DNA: TGTGCCAGCATGGCGGGGGCTCAGACTTCCTACAATGAGCAGTTCTTC
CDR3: CASMAGAQTSYNEQFF

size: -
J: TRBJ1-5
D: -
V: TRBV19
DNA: TGTGCCAGTAGTATGGACAGAGGGCCGCGTCAGCCCCAGCATTTT
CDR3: CASSMDRGPRQPQHF

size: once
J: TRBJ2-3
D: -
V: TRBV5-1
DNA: TGCGCCAGCAGCTCGCTGCCCGGACAGAGCACAGATACGCAGTATTTT
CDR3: CASSSLPGQSTDTQYF

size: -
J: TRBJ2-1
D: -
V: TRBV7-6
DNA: TGTGCCAGCAGCCCCGACCATTTGCGGGGATCCTACAATGAGCAGTTCTTC
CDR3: CASSPDHLRGSYNEQFF

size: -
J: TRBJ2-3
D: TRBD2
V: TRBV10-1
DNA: TGCGCCAGCAGTGTGGTCCGGGGGGGCACAGATACGCAGTATTTT
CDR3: CASSVVRGGTDTQYF

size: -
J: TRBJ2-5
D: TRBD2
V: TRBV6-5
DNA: TGTGCCAGCAGCCTTCTAGCGGGGCTACAAGAGACCCAGTACTTC
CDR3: CASSLLAGLQETQYF

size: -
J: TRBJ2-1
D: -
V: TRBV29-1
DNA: TGCAGCGTTGAAGGGAAGGGGGGGCGATCCTACAATGAGCAGTTCTTC
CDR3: CSVEGKGGRSYNEQFF

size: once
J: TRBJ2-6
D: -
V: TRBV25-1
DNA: TGTGCCAGCAGTCAGGGGGCCAACGTCCTGACTTTC
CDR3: CASSQGANVLTF

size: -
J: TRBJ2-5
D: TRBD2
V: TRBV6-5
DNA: TGTGCCAGCAGTTACGCGACTAGCGGGGGGCAAGAGACCCAGTACTTC
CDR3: CASSYATSGGQETQYF

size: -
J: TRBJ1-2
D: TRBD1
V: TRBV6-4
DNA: TGTGCCAGCAGTGTTGGGACAGGGTATGGCTACACCTTC
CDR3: CASSVGTGYGYTF

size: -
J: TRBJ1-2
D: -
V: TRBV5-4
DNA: TGTGCCAGCAGCTCGGCAGGGGCTGATGGCTACACCTTC
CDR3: CASSSAGADGYTF

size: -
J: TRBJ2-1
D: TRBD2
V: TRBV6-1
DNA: TGTGCCAGCAGTGAACTCAAGCGGGGATATGAGCAGTTCTTC
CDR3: CASSELKRGYEQFF

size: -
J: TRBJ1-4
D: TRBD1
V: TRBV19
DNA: TGTGCCAGTAGTGCCACAGGGGGCTCGGGTGAAAAACTGTTTTTT
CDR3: CASSATGGSGEKLFF

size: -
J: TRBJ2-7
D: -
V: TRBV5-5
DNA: TGTGCCAGCAGCCCTCTGACAGCACCTACCTCCGAGCAGTACTTC
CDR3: CASSPLTAPTSEQYF

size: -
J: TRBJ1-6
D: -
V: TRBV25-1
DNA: TGTGCCAGCAAGGAGGGTCATAATTCACCCCTCCACTTT
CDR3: CASKEGHNSPLHF

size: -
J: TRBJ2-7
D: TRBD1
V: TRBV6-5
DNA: TGTGCCAGCAGTTACCGCGGGACAGGCCAATCCTACGAGCAGTACTTC
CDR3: CASSYRGTGQSYEQYF

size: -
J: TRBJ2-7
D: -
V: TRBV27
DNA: TGTGCCAGCAGTTTCCCGTGGACAAAAGGGGCCCTAACCTACGAGCAGTACTTC
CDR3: CASSFPWTKGALTYEQYF

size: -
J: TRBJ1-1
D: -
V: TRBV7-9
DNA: TGTGCCAGCAGCCCGAGTGCCACTGAAGCTTTCTTT
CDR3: CASSPSATEAFF

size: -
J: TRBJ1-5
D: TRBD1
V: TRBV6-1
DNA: TGTGCCAGCGGGACAGAAATCAATCAGCCCCAGCATTTT
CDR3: CASGTEINQPQHF

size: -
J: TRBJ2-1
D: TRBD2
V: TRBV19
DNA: TGTGCCAGTAGTATATGGGCTCGGGGTGGAGCGGGGGGTTACAATGAGCAGTTCTTC
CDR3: CASSIWARGGAGGYNEQFF

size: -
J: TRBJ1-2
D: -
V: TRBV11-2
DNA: TGTGCCAGCAGCTTATCAGATAACTATGGCTACACCTTC
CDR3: CASSLSDNYGYTF

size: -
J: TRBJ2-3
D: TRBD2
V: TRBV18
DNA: TGTGCCAGCTCGCAGTATAGCGGGGGGCCCAACCGAGATACGCAGTATTTT
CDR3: CASSQYSGGPNRDTQYF

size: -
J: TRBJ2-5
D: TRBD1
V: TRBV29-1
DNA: TGCAGCTACCTGCCCGGCAGGGGGCGTCTAGAGACCCAGTACTTC
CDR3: CSYLPGRGRLETQYF

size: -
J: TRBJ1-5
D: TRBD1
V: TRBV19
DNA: TGTGCCAGTACGCAGGCAGGGGGTTACAATCAGCCCCAGCATTTT
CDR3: CASTQAGGYNQPQHF

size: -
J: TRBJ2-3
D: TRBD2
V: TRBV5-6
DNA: TGTGCCAGCAGCCCTCCTAGCGGGGGGACAGATACGCAGTATTTT
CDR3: CASSPPSGGTDTQYF

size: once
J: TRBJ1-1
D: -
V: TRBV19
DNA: TGTGCCACCACCCTTGACTCGCCGAGTGGAGCTTTCTTT
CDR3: CATTLDSPSGAFF

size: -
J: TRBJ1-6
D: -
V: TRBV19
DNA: TGTGCCAGTAGTATACGGTCCCCGGGGGGGAGAAGTAATTCACCCCTCCACTTT
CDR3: CASSIRSPGGRSNSPLHF

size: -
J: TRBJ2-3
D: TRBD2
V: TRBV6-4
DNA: TGTGCCAGCAGTGCCGGCGGGGGAACAGATACGCAGTATTTT
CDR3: CASSAGGGTDTQYF

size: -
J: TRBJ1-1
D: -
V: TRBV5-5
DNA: TGTGCCAGCAGCTTGGGGTCGGGGATGAACACTGAAGCTTTCTTT
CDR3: CASSLGSGMNTEAFF

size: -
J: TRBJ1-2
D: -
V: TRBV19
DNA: TGTGCCAGTAGTATAGCACCGGGGTACAACTATGGCTACACCTTC
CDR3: CASSIAPGYNYGYTF

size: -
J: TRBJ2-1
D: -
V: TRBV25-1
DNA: TGTGCCAGCAGTGAGCGACTACTTCGGGATGAGCAGTTCTTC
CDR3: CASSERLLRDEQFF

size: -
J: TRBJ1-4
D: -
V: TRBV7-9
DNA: TGTGCCAGCAGCTACCTTAGGGGAGAAAAACTGTTTTTT
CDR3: CASSYLRGEKLFF

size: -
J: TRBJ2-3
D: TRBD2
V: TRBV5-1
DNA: TGCGCCAGCAGCTTGACTAGCGGGGGATACACAGATACGCAGTATTTT
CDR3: CASSLTSGGYTDTQYF

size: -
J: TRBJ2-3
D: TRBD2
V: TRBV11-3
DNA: TGTGCCAGCAGCCGGACGGGAGGGGGGACAGATACGCAGTATTTT
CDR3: CASSRTGGGTDTQYF

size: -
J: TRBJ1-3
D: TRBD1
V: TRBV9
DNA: TGTGCCAGCAGCCCCCCTACAGGGGCCTCTGGAAACACCATATATTTT
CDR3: CASSPPTGASGNTIYF

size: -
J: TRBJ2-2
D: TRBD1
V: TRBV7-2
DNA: TGTGCCAGCAGCTTGGGACAGCCGAACACCGGGGAGCTGTTTTTT
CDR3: CASSLGQPNTGELFF

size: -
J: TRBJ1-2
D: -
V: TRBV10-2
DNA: TGCGCCAGCAGTGAGTTTGGAGGGACCTATGGCTACACCTTC
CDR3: CASSEFGGTYGYTF

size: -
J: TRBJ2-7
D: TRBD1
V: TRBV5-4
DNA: TGTGCCAGCCAGGACCAAGGGACAGAAAGGGCCGGGCAGTACTTC
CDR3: CASQDQGTERAGQYF

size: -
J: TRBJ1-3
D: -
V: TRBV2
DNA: TGTGCCAGCAGTGAATGGGGGGGGATCGGAAACACCATATATTTT
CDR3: CASSEWGGIGNTIYF

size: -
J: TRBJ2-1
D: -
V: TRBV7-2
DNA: TGTGCCAGCAGCTACAGAGGGGGTACGGTCAATGAGCAGTTCTTC
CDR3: CASSYRGGTVNEQFF

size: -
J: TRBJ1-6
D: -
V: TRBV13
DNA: TGTGCCACCCGACAGATTTATAATTCACCCCTCCACTTT
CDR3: CATRQIYNSPLHF

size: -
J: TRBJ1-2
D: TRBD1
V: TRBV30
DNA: TGTGCCTGGAGTGTATATCCCTCGGACAGGGGGAACGGCTACACCTTC
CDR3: CAWSVYPSDRGNGYTF

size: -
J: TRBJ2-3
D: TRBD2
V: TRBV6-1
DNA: TGTGCCAGCAATGAGACTAGCGGGGGCCCCGGTACGCAGTATTTT
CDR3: CASNETSGGPGTQYF

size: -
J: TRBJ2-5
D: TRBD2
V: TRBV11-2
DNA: TGTGCCAGCAGAGAAGCGGGGGGGCGGTACCAAGAGACCCAGTACTTC
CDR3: CASREAGGRYQETQYF

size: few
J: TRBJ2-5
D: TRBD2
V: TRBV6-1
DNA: TGTGCCAGCAGTGAAATATCGGGGGGGAAAGAGACCCAGTACTTC
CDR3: CASSEISGGKETQYF

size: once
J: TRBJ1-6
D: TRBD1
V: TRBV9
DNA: TGTGCCAGCAGCTTCCGGGACAGGGAATCACCCCTCCACTTT
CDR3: CASSFRDRESPLHF

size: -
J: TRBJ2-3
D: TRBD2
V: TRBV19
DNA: TGTGCCAGTATGACTAGCGGGGGCAGCACAGATACGCAGTATTTT
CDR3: CASMTSGGSTDTQYF

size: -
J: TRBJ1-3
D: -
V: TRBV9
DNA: TGTGCCAGCAGCGTAGATAGCGGCGCGGGAAGAAACACCATATATTTT
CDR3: CASSVDSGAGRNTIYF

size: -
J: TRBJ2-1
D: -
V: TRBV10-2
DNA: TGCGCCAGCGCGGTTGGACAGAACTACAATGAGCAGTTCTTC
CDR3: CASAVGQNYNEQFF

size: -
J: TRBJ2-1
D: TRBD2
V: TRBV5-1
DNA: TGCGCCAGCTGCGGTCTAGCGGGGAATGAGCAGTTCTTC
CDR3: CASCGLAGNEQFF

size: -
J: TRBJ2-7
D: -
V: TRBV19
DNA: TGTGCCAGTAGTATAGGAAACACAGGGTCCCACGAGCAGTACTTC
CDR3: CASSIGNTGSHEQYF

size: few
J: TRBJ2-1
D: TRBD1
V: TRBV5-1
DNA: TGCGCCAGCAGCCCCGGGACAGGTCCCTACAATGAGCAGTTCTTC
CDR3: CASSPGTGPYNEQFF

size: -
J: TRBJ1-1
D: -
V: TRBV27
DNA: TGTGCCAGCAGTTTTAGGGGTAGGGGGGGGACTGAAGCTTTCTTT
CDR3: CASSFRGRGGTEAFF

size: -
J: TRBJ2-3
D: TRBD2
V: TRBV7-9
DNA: TGTGCCAGCATTGACGGGGGGTTGGGCACAGATACGCAGTATTTT
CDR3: CASIDGGLGTDTQYF

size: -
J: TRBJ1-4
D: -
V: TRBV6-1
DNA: TGTGCCAGCAGTGGCTACAGGGCCCCCACTAATGAAAAACTGTTTTTT
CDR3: CASSGYRAPTNEKLFF